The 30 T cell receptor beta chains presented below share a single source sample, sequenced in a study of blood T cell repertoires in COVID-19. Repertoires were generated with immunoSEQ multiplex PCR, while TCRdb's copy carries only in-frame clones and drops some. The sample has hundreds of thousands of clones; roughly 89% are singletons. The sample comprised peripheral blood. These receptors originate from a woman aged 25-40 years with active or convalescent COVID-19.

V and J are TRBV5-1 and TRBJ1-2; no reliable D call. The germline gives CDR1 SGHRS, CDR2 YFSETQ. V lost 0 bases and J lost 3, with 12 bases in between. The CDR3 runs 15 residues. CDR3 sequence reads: CASSLEPPGYYGYTF. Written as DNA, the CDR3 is TGCGCCAGCAGCTTGGAACCTCCGGGGTACTATGGCTACACCTTC.

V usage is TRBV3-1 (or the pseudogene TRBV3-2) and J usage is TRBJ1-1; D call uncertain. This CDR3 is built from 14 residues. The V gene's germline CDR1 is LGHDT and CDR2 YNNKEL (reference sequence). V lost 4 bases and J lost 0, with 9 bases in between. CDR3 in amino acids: CASSPRGMNTEAFF. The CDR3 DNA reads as TGTGCCAGCAGCCCGCGGGGAATGAACACTGAAGCTTTCTTT.

DNA of the CDR3: TGTGCCAGCAGCTCACCCCCGGGCGAGCAGTACTTC. Translation gives CASSSPPGEQYF. This chain connects TRBV5-4 to TRBJ2-7; D gene ambiguous. CDR1 is SGHNT and CDR2 is YYREEE in the germline V gene (reference sequence). The V and J ends lost 3 bases and 6 bases respectively, with 10 bases between them. The CDR3 loop spans 12 amino acids.

The CDR3 here is CSVVGPQGSYGYTF. Here the CDR3 DNA reads TGCAGCGTTGTGGGCCCCCAGGGATCCTATGGCTACACCTTC. The chain recombines TRBV29-1 with TRBJ1-2; D is possibly TRBD1 (5 bases). Trimming cost V 4 bases and J 4 bases, with 16 bases left between them. This CDR3 region has 14 residues. Per the germline V gene, CDR1 is SQVTM and CDR2 is ANQGSEA.

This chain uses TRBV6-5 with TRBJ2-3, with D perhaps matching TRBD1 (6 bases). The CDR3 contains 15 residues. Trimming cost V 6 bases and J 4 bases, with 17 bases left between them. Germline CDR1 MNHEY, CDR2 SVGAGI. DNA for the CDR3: TGTGCCAGCAGGTGGGGGCTCTCCGACTCAGATACGCAGTATTTT. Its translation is CASRWGLSDSDTQYF.

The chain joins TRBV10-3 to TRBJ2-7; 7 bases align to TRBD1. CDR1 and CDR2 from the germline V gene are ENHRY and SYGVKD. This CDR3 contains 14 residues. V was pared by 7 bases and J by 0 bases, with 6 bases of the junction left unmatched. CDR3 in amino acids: CAIMGQKDSYEQYF. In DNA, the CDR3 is TGTGCCATCATGGGACAGAAAGACTCCTACGAGCAGTACTTC.

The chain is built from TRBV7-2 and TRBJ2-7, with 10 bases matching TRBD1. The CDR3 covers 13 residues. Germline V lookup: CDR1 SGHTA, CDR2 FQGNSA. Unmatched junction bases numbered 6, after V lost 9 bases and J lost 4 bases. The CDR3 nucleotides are TGTGCCAGTACGGGACAGGGGAAATACGAGCAGTACTTC. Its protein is CASTGQGKYEQYF.

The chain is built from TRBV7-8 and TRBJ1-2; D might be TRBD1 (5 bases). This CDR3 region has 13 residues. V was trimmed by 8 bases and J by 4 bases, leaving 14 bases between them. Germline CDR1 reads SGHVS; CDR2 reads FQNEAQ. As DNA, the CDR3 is TGTGCCAGCGGCGACGAGACAGTCTATGGCTACACCTTC. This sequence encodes CASGDETVYGYTF.

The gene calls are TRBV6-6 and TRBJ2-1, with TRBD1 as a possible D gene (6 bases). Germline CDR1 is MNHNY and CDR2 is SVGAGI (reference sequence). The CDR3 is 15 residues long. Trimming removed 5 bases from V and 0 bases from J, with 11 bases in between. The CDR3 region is CASSVGTPSYNEQFF. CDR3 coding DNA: TGTGCCAGCAGTGTCGGGACACCCTCCTACAATGAGCAGTTCTTC.

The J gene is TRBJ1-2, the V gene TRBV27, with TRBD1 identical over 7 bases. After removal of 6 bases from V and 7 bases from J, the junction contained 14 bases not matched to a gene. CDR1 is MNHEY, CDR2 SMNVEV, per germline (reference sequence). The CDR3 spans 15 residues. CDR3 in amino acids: CASSPVNAGGGGYTF. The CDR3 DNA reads TGTGCCAGCAGCCCGGTAAATGCAGGGGGTGGTGGCTACACCTTC.

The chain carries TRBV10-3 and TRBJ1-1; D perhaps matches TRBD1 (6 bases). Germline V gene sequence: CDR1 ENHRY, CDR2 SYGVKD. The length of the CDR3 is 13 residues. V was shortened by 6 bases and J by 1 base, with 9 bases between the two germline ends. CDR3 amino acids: CAISRTENTEAFF. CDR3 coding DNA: TGTGCCATCAGCCGGACAGAGAACACTGAAGCTTTCTTT.

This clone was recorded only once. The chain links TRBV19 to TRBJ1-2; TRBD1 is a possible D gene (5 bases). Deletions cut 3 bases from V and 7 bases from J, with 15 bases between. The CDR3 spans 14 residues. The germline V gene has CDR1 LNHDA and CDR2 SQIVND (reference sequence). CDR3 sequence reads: CASSMVRDTFGYTF. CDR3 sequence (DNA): TGTGCCAGTAGTATGGTCAGGGATACGTTTGGCTACACCTTC.

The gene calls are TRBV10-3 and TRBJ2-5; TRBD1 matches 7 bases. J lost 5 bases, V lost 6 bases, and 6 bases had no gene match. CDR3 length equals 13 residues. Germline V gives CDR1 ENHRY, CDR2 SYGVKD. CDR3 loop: CAIRQGSRETQYF. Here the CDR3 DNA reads TGTGCCATCAGACAGGGGTCGCGGGAGACCCAGTACTTC.

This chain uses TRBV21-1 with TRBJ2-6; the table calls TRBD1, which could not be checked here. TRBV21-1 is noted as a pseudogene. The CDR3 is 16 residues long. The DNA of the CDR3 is TGTGCCAGCAGCAACGTCAGTGGCTCTGGGGCCAACGTCCTGACTTTC. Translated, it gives CASSNVSGSGANVLTF.

CDR3 coding DNA: TGTGCCAGCAGGCGCACCTGGAACACTGAAGCTTTCTTT. Its translation is CASRRTWNTEAFF. V is TRBV5-4 and J is TRBJ1-1; unclear D gene. The CDR3 is 13 amino acids. Germline V lookup: CDR1 SGHNT, CDR2 YYREEE (reference sequence). Trimming took off 5 bases at V and 1 base at J, with 9 bases between the two ends.

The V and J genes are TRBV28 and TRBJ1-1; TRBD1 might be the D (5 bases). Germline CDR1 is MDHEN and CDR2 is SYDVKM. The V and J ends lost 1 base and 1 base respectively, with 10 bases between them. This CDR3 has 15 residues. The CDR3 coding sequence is TGTGCCAGCAGTTTATTCGCGGGGCCGAACACTGAAGCTTTCTTT. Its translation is CASSLFAGPNTEAFF.

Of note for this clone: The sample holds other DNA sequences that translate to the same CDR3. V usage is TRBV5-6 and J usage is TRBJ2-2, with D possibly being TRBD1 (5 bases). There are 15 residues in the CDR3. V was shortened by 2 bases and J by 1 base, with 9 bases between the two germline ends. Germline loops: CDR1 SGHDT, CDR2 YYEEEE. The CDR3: CASSLGGQNTGELFF. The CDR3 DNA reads TGTGCCAGCAGCTTAGGTGGACAGAACACCGGGGAGCTGTTTTTT.

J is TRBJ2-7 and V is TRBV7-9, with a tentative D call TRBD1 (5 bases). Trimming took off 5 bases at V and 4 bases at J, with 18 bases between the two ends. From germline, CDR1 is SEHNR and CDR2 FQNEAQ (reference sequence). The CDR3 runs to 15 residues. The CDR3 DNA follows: TGTGCCAGCAGCCAAGCTACAGGAGAAAAATACGAGCAGTACTTC. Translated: CASSQATGEKYEQYF.

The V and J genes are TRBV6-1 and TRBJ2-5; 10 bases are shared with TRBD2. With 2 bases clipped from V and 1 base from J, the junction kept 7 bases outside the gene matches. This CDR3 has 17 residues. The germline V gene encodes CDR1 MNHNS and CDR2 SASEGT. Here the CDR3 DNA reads TGTGCCAGCAGTGAAAGGGTTAGCGGGGGGACCCAAGAGACCCAGTACTTC. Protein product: CASSERVSGGTQETQYF.

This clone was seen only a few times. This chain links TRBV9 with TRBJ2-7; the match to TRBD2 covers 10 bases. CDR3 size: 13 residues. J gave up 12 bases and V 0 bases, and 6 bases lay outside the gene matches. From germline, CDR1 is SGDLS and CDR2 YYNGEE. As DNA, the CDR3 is TGTGCCAGCAGCGTAGAGCTAGCGGGAGATCGGTACTTC. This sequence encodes CASSVELAGDRYF.

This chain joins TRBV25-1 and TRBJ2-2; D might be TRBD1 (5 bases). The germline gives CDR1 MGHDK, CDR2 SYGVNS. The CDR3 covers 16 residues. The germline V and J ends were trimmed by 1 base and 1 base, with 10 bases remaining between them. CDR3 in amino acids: CASSESGHKNTGELFF. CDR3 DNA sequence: TGTGCCAGCAGTGAATCTGGACACAAGAACACCGGGGAGCTGTTTTTT.

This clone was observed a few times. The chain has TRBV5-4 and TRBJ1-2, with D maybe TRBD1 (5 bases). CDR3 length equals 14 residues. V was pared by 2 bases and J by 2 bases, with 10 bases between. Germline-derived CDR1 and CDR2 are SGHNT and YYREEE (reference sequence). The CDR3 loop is CASSFDTGNYGYTF. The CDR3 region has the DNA TGTGCCAGCAGCTTTGATACAGGAAACTATGGCTACACCTTC. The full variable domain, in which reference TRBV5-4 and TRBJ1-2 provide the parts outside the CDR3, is ETGVTQSPTHLIKTRGQQVTLRCSSQSGHNTVSWYQQALGQGPQFIFQYYREEENGRGNFPPRFSGLQFPNYSSELNVNALELDDSALYLCASSFDTGNYGYTFGSGTRLTVV.

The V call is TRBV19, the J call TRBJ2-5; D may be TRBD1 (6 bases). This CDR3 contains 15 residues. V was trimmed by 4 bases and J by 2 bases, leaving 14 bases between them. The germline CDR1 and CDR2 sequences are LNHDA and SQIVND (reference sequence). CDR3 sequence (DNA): TGTGCCAGTAGTAATGCCCCTGGACAGCAAGAGACCCAGTACTTC. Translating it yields CASSNAPGQQETQYF. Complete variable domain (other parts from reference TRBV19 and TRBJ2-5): DGGITQSPKYLFRKEGQNVTLSCEQNLNHDAMYWYRQDPGQGLRLIYYSQIVNDFQKGDIAEGYSVSREKKESFPLTVTSAQKNPTAFYLCASSNAPGQQETQYFGPGTRLLVL.

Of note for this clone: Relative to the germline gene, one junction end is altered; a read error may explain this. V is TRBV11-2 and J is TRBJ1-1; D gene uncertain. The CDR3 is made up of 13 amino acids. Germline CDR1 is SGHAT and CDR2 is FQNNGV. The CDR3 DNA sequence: TGTGCCAGCAGCCTAGAGGTTGGGAGGTGGGCTTTCTTT. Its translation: CASSLEVGRWAFF. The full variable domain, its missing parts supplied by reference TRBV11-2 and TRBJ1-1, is EAGVAQSPRYKIIEKRQSVAFWCNPISGHATLYWYQQILGQGPKLLIQFQNNGVVDDSQLPKDRFSAERLKGVDSTLKIQPAKLEDSAVYLCASSLEVGRWAFFGQGTRLTVV.

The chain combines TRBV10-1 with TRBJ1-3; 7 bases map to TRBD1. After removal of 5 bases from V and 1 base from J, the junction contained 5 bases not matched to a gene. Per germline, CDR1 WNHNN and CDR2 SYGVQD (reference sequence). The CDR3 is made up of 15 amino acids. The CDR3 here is CASSPATGSGNTIYF. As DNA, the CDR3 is TGCGCCAGCAGTCCAGCGACAGGGTCTGGAAACACCATATATTTT.

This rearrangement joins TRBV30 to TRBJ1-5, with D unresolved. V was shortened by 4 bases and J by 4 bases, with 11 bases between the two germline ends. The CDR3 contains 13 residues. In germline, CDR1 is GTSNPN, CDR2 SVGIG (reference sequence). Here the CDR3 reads CAWTGGGNQPQHF. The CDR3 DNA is TGTGCCTGGACCGGAGGAGGGAATCAGCCCCAGCATTTT.

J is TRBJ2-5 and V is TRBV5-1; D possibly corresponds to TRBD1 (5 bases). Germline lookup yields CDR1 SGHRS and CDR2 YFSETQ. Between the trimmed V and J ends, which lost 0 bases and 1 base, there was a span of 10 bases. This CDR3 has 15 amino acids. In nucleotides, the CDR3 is TGCGCCAGCAGCTTGGACCCGACAGTCCAAGAGACCCAGTACTTC. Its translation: CASSLDPTVQETQYF.

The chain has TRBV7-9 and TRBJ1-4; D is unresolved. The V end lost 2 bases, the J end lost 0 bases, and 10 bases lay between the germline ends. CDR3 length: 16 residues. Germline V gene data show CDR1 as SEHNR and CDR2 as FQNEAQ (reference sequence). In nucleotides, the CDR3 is TGTGCCAGCAGCTTAATTCAGGCCGCAACTAATGAAAAACTGTTTTTT. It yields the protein CASSLIQAATNEKLFF.

CDR3 loop: CASSSGISNTEAFF. The DNA for the CDR3 is TGTGCCAGCAGCTCCGGGATCTCGAACACTGAAGCTTTCTTT. This sequence joins TRBV5-4 and TRBJ1-1; D uncertain. V was cut by 3 bases and J by 1 base, with 10 bases left in between. From germline, CDR1 is SGHNT and CDR2 YYREEE (reference sequence). The CDR3 is 14 amino acids.

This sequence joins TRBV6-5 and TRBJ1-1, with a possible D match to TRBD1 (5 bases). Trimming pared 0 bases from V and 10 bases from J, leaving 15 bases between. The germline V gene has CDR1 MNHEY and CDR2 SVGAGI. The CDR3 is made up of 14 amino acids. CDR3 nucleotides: TGTGCCAGCAGTTACTCGACAGAATCTTCGGGAGCTTTCTTT. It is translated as CASSYSTESSGAFF.